This T cell receptor beta chain was obtained from a study of shared clonotypes between healthy human individuals. Study-wide context: Donors consisted of two women and a few men between 18 and 49. CD4 naive cells filled three plates per donor, CD4 memory three, CD8 naive two and CD8 memory one.

Generated by immunoSEQ multiplex PCR, the TCRdb table keeps only in-frame clones and is missing some. The table records over a million clones, approximately 80% of them present only once. This CDR3 has 16 residues. V lost 5 bases, J lost 0 bases, and 4 bases stayed unmatched. The germline V gene encodes CDR1 SGHAT and CDR2 FQNNGV. This clone has more than one count but fewer than ten. This clonotype originated in a man aged 18 to 29 in good health. Some clones in this sample may be carry-over from other donors' samples. The J gene is TRBJ2-1, the V gene TRBV11-2, with 10 bases lining up with TRBD2. Specimen: memory CD4+ T cells from PBMCs. As to subset: CD45RA-negative fraction. The CDR3 loop reads CASSRAGGPSYNEQFF. Here the CDR3 DNA reads TGTGCCAGCAGCAGAGCGGGAGGGCCCTCCTACAATGAGCAGTTCTTC.